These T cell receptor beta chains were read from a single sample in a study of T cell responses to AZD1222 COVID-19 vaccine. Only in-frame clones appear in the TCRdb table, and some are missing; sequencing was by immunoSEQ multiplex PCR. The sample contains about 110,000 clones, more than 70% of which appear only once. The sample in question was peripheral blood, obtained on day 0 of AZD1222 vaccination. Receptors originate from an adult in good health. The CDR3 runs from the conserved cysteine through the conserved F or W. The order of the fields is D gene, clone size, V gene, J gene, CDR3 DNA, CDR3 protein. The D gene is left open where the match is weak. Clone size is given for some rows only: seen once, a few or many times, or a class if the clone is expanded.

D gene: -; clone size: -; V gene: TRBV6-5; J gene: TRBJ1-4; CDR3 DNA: TGTGCCAGCAGGCACGAAGGGTATGGTGGAAAACTGTTTTTT; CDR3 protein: CASRHEGYGGKLFF
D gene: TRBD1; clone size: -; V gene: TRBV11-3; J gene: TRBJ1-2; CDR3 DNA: TGTGCCAGCAGTCACTCGGGACAGGGGAGAAAAGACTATGGCTACACCTTC; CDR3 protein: CASSHSGQGRKDYGYTF
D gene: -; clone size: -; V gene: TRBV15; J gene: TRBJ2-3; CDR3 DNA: TGTGCCACCAGCCGAGGACCCGCAGATACGCAGTATTTT; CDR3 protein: CATSRGPADTQYF
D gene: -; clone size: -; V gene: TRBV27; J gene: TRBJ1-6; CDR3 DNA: TGTGCCAGCAGTTTGGGGGTTGGGGCACCCCTCCACTTT; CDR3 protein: CASSLGVGAPLHF
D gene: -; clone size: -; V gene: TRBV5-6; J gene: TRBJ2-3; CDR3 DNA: TGTGCCAGCAGCTTGGGCGGAAGCACAGATACGCAGTATTTT; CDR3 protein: CASSLGGSTDTQYF
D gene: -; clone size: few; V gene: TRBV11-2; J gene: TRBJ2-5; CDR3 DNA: TGTGCCAGCAGCCCCGGGGGTGGGGAGACCCAGTACTTC; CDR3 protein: CASSPGGGETQYF
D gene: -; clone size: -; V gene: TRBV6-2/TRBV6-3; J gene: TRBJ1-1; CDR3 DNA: TGTGCCAGCAGCTCCTGGGGGGGCCGAACTGAAGCTTTCTTT; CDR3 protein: CASSSWGGRTEAFF
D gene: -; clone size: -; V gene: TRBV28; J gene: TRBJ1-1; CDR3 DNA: TGTGCCAGCAGTCCCCCGATGGAGGGAGGCACTGAAGCTTTCTTT; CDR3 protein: CASSPPMEGGTEAFF
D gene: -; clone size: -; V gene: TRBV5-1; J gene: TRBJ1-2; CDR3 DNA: TGCGCCAGCAGCTTGGGACAGGCGGGGGACTATGGCTACACCTTC; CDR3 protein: CASSLGQAGDYGYTF
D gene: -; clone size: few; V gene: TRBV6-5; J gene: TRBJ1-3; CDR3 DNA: TGTGCCAGCGAGGGGGTCTCTGGAAACACCATATATTTT; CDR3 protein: CASEGVSGNTIYF
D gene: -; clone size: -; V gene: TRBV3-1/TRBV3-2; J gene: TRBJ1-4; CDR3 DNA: TGTGCCAGCAGCCAAGATAGAGCAGGATATAATGAAAAACTGTTTTTT; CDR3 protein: CASSQDRAGYNEKLFF
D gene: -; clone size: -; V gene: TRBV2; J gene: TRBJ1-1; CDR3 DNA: TGTGCCAGCAGAGCACAGGCCAACACTGAAGCTTTCTTT; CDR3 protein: CASRAQANTEAFF
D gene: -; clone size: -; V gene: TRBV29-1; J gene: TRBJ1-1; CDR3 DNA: TGCAGCGTTGCGGCGTCGTCGGGGACTAGGGTTGAAGCTTTCTTT; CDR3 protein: CSVAASSGTRVEAFF
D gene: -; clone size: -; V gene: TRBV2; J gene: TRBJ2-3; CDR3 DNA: TGTGCCAGCAGTGAACGGGGACTCCACCTCACAGATACGCAGTATTTT; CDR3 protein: CASSERGLHLTDTQYF
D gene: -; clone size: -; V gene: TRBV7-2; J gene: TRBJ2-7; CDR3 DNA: TGTGCCAGCAGGGGTACCCAGGGGTGGGAGCAGTACTTC; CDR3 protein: CASRGTQGWEQYF
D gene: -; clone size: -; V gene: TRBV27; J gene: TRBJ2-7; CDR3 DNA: TGTGCCAGCAGTTCGGGACTCGGGACCTACGAGCAGTACTTC; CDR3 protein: CASSSGLGTYEQYF
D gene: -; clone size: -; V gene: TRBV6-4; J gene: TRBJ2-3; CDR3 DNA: TGTGCCAGCAGTTTGTTGGGGGGCCAGACAGATACGCAGTATTTT; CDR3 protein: CASSLLGGQTDTQYF
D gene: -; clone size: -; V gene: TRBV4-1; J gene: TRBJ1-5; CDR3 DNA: TGCGCCAGCAGCCAAGACCGTGGAGCGTCCCAGCATTTT; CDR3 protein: CASSQDRGASQHF
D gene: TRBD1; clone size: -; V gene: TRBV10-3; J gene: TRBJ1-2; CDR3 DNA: TGTGCCATCAGTGACCCCGGGACAGGGTACGGCTACACCTTC; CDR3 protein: CAISDPGTGYGYTF
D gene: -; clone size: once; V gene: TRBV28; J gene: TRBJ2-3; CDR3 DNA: TGTGCCAGCACCCTAGCACTAAGCACAGATACGCAGTATTTT; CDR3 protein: CASTLALSTDTQYF
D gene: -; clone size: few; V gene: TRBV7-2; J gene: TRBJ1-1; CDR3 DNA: TGTGCCAGCAGCTCGAGAGGGGGTTCTCGGAACACTGAAGCTTTCTTT; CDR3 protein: CASSSRGGSRNTEAFF
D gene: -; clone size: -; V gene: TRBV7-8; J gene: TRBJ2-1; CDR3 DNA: TGTGCCAGCAGCTTAGCCCCGACTAGGAGCAACAATGAGCAGTTCTTC; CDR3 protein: CASSLAPTRSNNEQFF
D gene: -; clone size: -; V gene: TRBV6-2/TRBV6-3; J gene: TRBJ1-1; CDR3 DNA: TGTGCCAGCAGTTACGCACATTTGAACACTGAAGCTTTCTTT; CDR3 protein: CASSYAHLNTEAFF
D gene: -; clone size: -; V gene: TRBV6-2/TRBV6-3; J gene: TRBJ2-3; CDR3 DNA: TGTGCCAGCAGTCCCCTAGCAGGGACAGATACGCAGTATTTT; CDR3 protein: CASSPLAGTDTQYF
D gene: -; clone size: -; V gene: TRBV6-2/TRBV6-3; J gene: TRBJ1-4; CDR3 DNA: TGTGCCAGCAGTTACTCGAGTAACGGAAAGGAAAAACTGTTTTTT; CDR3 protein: CASSYSSNGKEKLFF
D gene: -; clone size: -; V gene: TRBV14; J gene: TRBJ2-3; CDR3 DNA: TGTGCCAGCAGCATACGGGGGCGCTTGGATACGCAGTATTTT; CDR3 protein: CASSIRGRLDTQYF
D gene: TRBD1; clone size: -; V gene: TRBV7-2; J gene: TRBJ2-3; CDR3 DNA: TGTGCCAGCAGCTCCTCCGGGACAGGGGCGCAGTATTTT; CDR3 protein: CASSSSGTGAQYF
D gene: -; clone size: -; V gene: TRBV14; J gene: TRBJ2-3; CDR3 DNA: TGTGCCAGCAGCCAAGTTGGGGGGAGTAGCACAGATACGCAGTATTTT; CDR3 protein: CASSQVGGSSTDTQYF
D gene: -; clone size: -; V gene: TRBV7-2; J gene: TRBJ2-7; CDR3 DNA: TGTGCCAGCAGCTTAGGGGTCGGGGCCTACGAGCAGTACTTC; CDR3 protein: CASSLGVGAYEQYF
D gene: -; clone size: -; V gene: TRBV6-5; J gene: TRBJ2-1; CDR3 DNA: TGTGCCAGCAGCCCCTCGGGAGAGGGGGAGCAGTTCTTC; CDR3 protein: CASSPSGEGEQFF
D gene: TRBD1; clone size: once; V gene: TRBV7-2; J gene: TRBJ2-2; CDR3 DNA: TGTGCCAGCAGCTTAGTTGGGACAGGGGGGACCGGGGAGCTGTTTTTT; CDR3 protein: CASSLVGTGGTGELFF
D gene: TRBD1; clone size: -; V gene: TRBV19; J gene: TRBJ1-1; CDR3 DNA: TGTGCCAGTAGGCCGGGACAGCCAAGGACTGAAGCTTTCTTT; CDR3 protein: CASRPGQPRTEAFF
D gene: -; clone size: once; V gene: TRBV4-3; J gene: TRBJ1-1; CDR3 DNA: TGCGCCAGCAGCCAACAGACGGGAATGAACACTGAAGCTTTCTTT; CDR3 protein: CASSQQTGMNTEAFF
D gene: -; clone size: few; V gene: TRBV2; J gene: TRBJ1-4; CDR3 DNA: TGTGCCAGCAGTGAAGGGGGAGCAACTAATGAAAAACTGTTTTTT; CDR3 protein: CASSEGGATNEKLFF
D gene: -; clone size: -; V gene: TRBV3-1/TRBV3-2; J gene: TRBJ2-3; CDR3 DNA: TGTGCCAGCAGCCGAAGAGGACAAGACACGCAGTATTTT; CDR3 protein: CASSRRGQDTQYF
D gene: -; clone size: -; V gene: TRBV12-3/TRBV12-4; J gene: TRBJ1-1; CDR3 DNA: TGTGCCAGCAGCCAACAGGGAACTGAAGCTTTCTTT; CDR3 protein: CASSQQGTEAFF
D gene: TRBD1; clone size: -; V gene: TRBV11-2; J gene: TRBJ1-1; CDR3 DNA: TGTGCCAGCAGCCTCCGGGACAGCCAGGCTGAAGCTTTCTTT; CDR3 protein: CASSLRDSQAEAFF
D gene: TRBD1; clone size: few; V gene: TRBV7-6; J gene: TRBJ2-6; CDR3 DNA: TGTGCCAGCAGCCGGACAGGGCTGACGTCTGGGGCCAACGTCCTGACTTTC; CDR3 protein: CASSRTGLTSGANVLTF
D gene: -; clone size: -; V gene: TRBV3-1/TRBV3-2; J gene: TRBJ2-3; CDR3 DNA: TGTGCCAGCAGCCAGAGCCGTTATAGCACAGATACGCAGTATTTT; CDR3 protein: CASSQSRYSTDTQYF
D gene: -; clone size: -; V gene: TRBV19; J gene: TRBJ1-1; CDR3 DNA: TGTGCCAGTAGCCGAAACGGACAGAACACTGAAGCTTTCTTT; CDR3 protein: CASSRNGQNTEAFF
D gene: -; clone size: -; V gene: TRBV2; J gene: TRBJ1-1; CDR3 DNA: TGTGCCAGCAGTGGGAGAGTAGGCACTGAAGCTTTCTTT; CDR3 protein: CASSGRVGTEAFF